This TCR beta chain was sequenced in a study of Ad26.COV2.S vaccination and SARS-CoV-2 variants. Whole-study context: Doses of Ad26.COV2.S were injected into muscle once or twice, 56 days apart.

Of note for this clone: Its antigen is unidentified.

Study conclusions and caveats: Responses of spike-specific T cells (both CD8+ and CD4+) reportedly showed substantial breadth after vaccination. Placebo recipients trailed vaccine recipients in spike-specific TCR breadth.

Sequenced by immunoSEQ multiplex PCR; TCRdb stores in-frame clones only, minus some. In the table there are roughly 390,000 clones, about 85% of which are singletons. Treatment: about 20 received Ad26.COV2.S at low or high dose, single or two shots; several received placebo; per-sample allocation not given. The samples date from day 63 after the first vaccine or placebo injection. Whoever gave the sample was an adult aged 18-55 years in Boston. The CDR3 contains 15 residues. V shed 2 bases and J shed 5 bases, with 13 bases lying between them. CDR1 and CDR2 from the germline V gene are MGHDK and SYGVNS.

The chain uses TRBV25-1 and TRBJ1-5, with D possibly TRBD1 on 5 matching bases. This TCR was recovered from a person between 18 and 59 years old who received the Ad26.COV2.S COVID-19 vaccine or a placebo. Sequences were derived from peripheral blood, sampled in a trial of Ad26.COV2.S vaccine versus placebo. The CDR3 DNA follows: TGTGCCAGCAGTGAAGAGCCGGGGCCTTATCAGCCCCAGCATTTT. Its protein product is CASSEEPGPYQPQHF.